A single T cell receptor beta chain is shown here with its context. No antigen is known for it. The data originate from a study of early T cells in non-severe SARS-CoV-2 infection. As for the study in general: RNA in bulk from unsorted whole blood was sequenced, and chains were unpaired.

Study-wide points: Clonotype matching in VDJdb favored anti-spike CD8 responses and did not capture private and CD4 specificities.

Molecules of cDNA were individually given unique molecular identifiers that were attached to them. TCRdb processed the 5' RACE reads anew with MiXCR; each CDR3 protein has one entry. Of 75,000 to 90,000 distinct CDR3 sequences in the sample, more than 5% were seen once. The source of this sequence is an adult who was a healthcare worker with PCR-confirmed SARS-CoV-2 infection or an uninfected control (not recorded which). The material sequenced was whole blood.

CDR3 sequence reads: CASSQDTGTPTDTQYF. CDR3 DNA: TGCGCCAGCAGCCAAGACACTGGGACCCCGACAGATACGCAGTATTTT. The rearrangement joins TRBV4-3 to TRBJ2-3; either TRBD1 or TRBD2 may supply D (5 bases each). Germline CDR1 reads LGHNA; CDR2 reads YSLEER. This CDR3 is built from 16 residues. The V end was cut by 0 bases, the J end by 3 bases, with 13 bases between.